This T cell receptor beta chain was captured by sequencing in a study of T cell changes during pregnancy in multiple sclerosis. Repertoires were generated with immunoSEQ multiplex PCR, while TCRdb's copy carries only in-frame clones and drops some. The sample contains almost 50,000 clones, 80% to 95% of which appear only once. This CDR3 contains 14 residues. CDR1 and CDR2 from the germline V gene are MNHNS and SASEGT. After removal of 6 bases from V and 10 bases from J, the junction contained 10 bases not matched to a gene. The V gene is TRBV6-1, the J gene TRBJ1-3; 9 bases match TRBD1. The TCR originated in a female donor with multiple sclerosis, enrolled in a pregnancy study. Material: peripheral blood, obtained after pregnancy. The CDR3 region has the DNA TGTGCCAGCAGGTTACAGGGGGCGGGAGGAACCATATATTTT. Translation gives CASRLQGAGGTIYF.